Listed below are T cell receptor beta chains from one sample, sequenced in a study of blood T cell repertoires in COVID-19. TCRdb keeps only in-frame clones here, not all; method: immunoSEQ multiplex PCR. The sample consists of around 60,000 clones, approximately 72% of them appearing once. The sequencing input was peripheral blood. The receptors derive from a woman in her 70s with COVID-19, enrolled during active disease. The CDR3 runs from the conserved cysteine through the conserved F or W. D genes are given only for firm matches. A clone size is listed for some rows: how often the clone was seen (once, few, many), or a class if it is expanded.

>-|TRBJ1-2|-|TRBV27
CASSWGGRTNGYTF
TGTGCCAGCAGTTGGGGGGGACGGACTAATGGCTACACCTTC
>-|TRBJ1-2|once|TRBV2
CASSEDTATSYGYTF
TGTGCCAGCAGTGAAGATACAGCAACGAGCTATGGCTACACCTTC
>-|TRBJ2-1|-|TRBV10-3
CAISENIANEQFF
TGTGCCATCAGTGAGAATATAGCAAATGAGCAGTTCTTC
>-|TRBJ1-5|few|TRBV28
CASSFLDINQPQHF
TGTGCCAGCAGTTTCCTGGACATCAATCAGCCCCAGCATTTT
>-|TRBJ1-6|-|TRBV15
CATSRESVLRLHF
TGTGCCACCAGCAGAGAGAGTGTCCTTCGACTCCACTTT
>TRBD1|TRBJ1-5|-|TRBV7-9
CASSRTGEGLAQHF
TGTGCCAGCAGCCGGACAGGGGAAGGATTGGCCCAGCATTTT
>TRBD2|TRBJ2-1|few|TRBV7-9
CASSLISGGREIYEQFF
TGTGCCAGCAGCTTGATCTCCGGTGGGCGGGAGATATATGAGCAGTTCTTC
>-|TRBJ2-2|-|TRBV21-1
CASKKEGRGTNTGELFF
TGTGCCAGCAAAAAAGAGGGCAGGGGGACTAACACCGGGGAGCTGTTTTTT
>TRBD1|TRBJ1-3|-|TRBV3-1/TRBV3-2
CASRGTGPGAGNTIYF
TGTGCCAGCAGGGGGACAGGTCCGGGGGCTGGAAACACCATATATTTT
>-|TRBJ2-4|few|TRBV7-6
CASSLARGGKGKNIQYF
TGTGCCAGCAGCTTAGCGAGGGGGGGAAAGGGCAAAAACATTCAGTACTTC
>TRBD2|TRBJ2-5|-|TRBV7-9
CASSLALAGGQETQYF
TGTGCCAGCAGCTTAGCGCTAGCGGGCGGACAAGAGACCCAGTACTTC
>-|TRBJ1-1|-|TRBV5-1
CASSQDRNTEAFF
TGCGCCAGCAGTCAAGATAGGAACACTGAAGCTTTCTTT
>TRBD1|TRBJ1-3|-|TRBV2
CASSETGEGNTIYF
TGTGCCAGCAGTGAGACAGGGGAAGGAAACACCATATATTTT
>TRBD2|TRBJ2-5|few|TRBV10-3
CAISEGTSGYQETQYF
TGTGCCATCAGTGAAGGGACTAGCGGGTACCAAGAGACCCAGTACTTC
>TRBD1|TRBJ2-6|-|TRBV9
CASSLPGGSGANVLTF
TGTGCCAGCAGCTTACCAGGGGGCTCTGGGGCCAACGTCCTGACTTTC
>-|TRBJ1-1|-|TRBV3-1/TRBV3-2
CASSQEGGDTEAFF
TGTGCCAGCAGCCAGGAGGGAGGGGACACTGAAGCTTTCTTT
>TRBD1|TRBJ1-2|-|TRBV10-3
CAITADRANYGYTF
TGTGCCATCACAGCGGACAGGGCAAACTATGGCTACACCTTC
>-|TRBJ1-2|-|TRBV15
CATSRDPGQFYGYTF
TGTGCCACCAGCAGAGACCCTGGGCAGTTCTATGGCTACACCTTC
>-|TRBJ2-2|-|TRBV7-2
CASSLAVSTGELFF
TGTGCCAGCAGCTTAGCTGTTAGCACCGGGGAGCTGTTTTTT
>-|TRBJ2-1|-|TRBV12-3/TRBV12-4
CASTSTDEQFF
TGTGCCAGCACGAGCACGGATGAGCAGTTCTTC
>TRBD1|TRBJ2-4|few|TRBV13
CASSLEGQANIQYF
TGTGCCAGCAGCTTGGAGGGACAGGCAAACATTCAGTACTTC
>-|TRBJ2-3|few|TRBV3-1/TRBV3-2
CASSQGWASADTQYF
TGTGCCAGCAGCCAGGGGTGGGCTAGCGCAGATACGCAGTATTTT
>TRBD1|TRBJ1-6|-|TRBV29-1
CSVGDRDSPLHF
TGCAGCGTCGGTGACAGGGACTCACCCCTCCACTTT
>-|TRBJ1-5|few|TRBV19
CASSTWTNNQPQHF
TGTGCCAGTAGTACCTGGACAAATAATCAGCCCCAGCATTTT
>-|TRBJ2-5|-|TRBV5-1
CASSLLQETQYF
TGCGCCAGCAGCTTACTCCAAGAGACCCAGTACTTC
>-|TRBJ1-1|-|TRBV6-6
CASSYRGGNTEAFF
TGTGCCAGCAGTTACCGAGGTGGGAACACTGAAGCTTTCTTT
>TRBD1|TRBJ1-1|-|TRBV7-9
CASSLLLDRGSEAFF
TGTGCCAGCAGCCTTCTACTGGACAGGGGGTCTGAAGCTTTCTTT
>-|TRBJ1-2|few|TRBV5-5
CASSLTTNYGYTF
TGTGCCAGCAGCTTAACAACTAACTATGGCTACACCTTC
>-|TRBJ2-5|-|TRBV19
CASSISRVGAQETQYF
TGTGCCAGTAGTATATCCAGGGTGGGCGCCCAAGAGACCCAGTACTTC
>-|TRBJ2-1|few|TRBV7-2
CASSLNSEHEQFF
TGTGCCAGCAGCCTAAACTCGGAGCATGAGCAGTTCTTC
>-|TRBJ2-3|once|TRBV5-4
CASSLRSSTDTQYF
TGTGCCAGTTCCCTCAGGTCAAGCACAGATACGCAGTATTTT
>-|TRBJ2-1|-|TRBV6-6
CASSPAGSYNEQFF
TGTGCCAGCAGCCCTGCCGGCTCCTACAATGAGCAGTTCTTC
>TRBD2|TRBJ2-3|few|TRBV7-9
CASSLTSGDGGTQYF
TGTGCCAGCAGCTTAACTAGCGGTGATGGGGGTACGCAGTATTTT
>TRBD2|TRBJ2-1|-|TRBV18
CASSPGAGGNEQFF
TGTGCCAGCTCACCAGGAGCGGGGGGGAATGAGCAGTTCTTC
>TRBD1|TRBJ1-2|-|TRBV27
CASSRTGGGYGYTF
TGTGCCAGCAGTAGGACAGGGGGTGGCTATGGCTACACCTTC
>-|TRBJ1-5|-|TRBV7-9
CASSTLNMDQPQHF
TGTGCCAGCAGCACACTAAATATGGATCAGCCCCAGCATTTT
>TRBD2|TRBJ2-2|-|TRBV6-5
CASTGGGFTGELFF
TGTGCCAGCACGGGAGGGGGATTCACCGGGGAGCTGTTTTTT
>-|TRBJ2-6|few|TRBV6-5
CASSRDSAGANVLTF
TGTGCCAGCAGTCGGGACTCGGCGGGGGCCAACGTCCTGACTTTC
>TRBD2|TRBJ2-1|-|TRBV7-9
CASSVLAVDYNEQFF
TGTGCCAGCTCCGTACTAGCGGTCGACTACAATGAGCAGTTCTTC
>TRBD2|TRBJ2-5|-|TRBV6-1
CASSDVLAGGPETQYF
TGTGCCAGCAGTGACGTACTAGCGGGAGGGCCGGAGACCCAGTACTTC
>TRBD1|TRBJ1-5|-|TRBV27
CASAKGTAHQPQHF
TGTGCCAGCGCTAAAGGGACAGCCCATCAGCCCCAGCATTTT
>TRBD2|TRBJ2-2|few|TRBV5-5
CASSSNLAGATGELFF
TGTGCCAGCAGCTCCAATTTAGCGGGGGCCACCGGGGAGCTGTTTTTT
>TRBD1|TRBJ1-3|-|TRBV7-8
CASSFRTGSGNTIYF
TGTGCCAGCAGCTTTCGGACAGGGTCTGGAAACACCATATATTTT
>-|TRBJ2-2|-|TRBV19
CASSIVLGGTGELFF
TGTGCCAGTAGTATTGTTTTGGGGGGTACCGGGGAGCTGTTTTTT
>TRBD1|TRBJ1-1|once|TRBV12-3/TRBV12-4
CASRGGMDTEAFF
TGTGCCAGCAGAGGGGGCATGGACACTGAAGCTTTCTTT
>TRBD1|TRBJ1-2|-|TRBV6-4
CASSSGTGASRYGYTF
TGTGCCAGCAGCTCCGGGACAGGGGCGTCCCGCTATGGCTACACCTTC
>-|TRBJ2-5|many|TRBV2
CASSEGLARQTQYF
TGTGCCAGCAGTGAAGGCCTAGCAAGGCAGACCCAGTACTTC
>TRBD1|TRBJ2-1|-|TRBV5-5
CASSLEGASYNEQFF
TGTGCCAGCAGCTTGGAGGGGGCCTCCTACAATGAGCAGTTCTTC